These T cell receptor beta chains were read from a single sample in a study of T cell responses to AZD1222 COVID-19 vaccine. Measured with immunoSEQ multiplex PCR; TCRdb has only the in-frame clones, and not every one. This repertoire shows 95,000 to 100,000 clones, just over 85% found once; its top ten account for 1.2% to 1.5%. This specimen consisted of peripheral blood, obtained on day 0 of AZD1222 vaccination. These receptor sequences come from an adult in good health. Each CDR3 is given with its conserved first and last residue. D genes are given only for firm matches. Size is omitted from some rows. Given values are once, few, many or a class for expanded clones.

size	V	J	D	CDR3	DNA
few	TRBV19	TRBJ2-7	-	CASSGGRSRSYEQYF	TGTGCCAGTAGCGGGGGACGCTCTCGATCCTACGAGCAGTACTTC
-	TRBV5-4	TRBJ1-1	-	CASSLGGRAEAFF	TGTGCCAGCAGCTTAGGAGGCCGGGCTGAAGCTTTCTTT
few	TRBV19	TRBJ2-1	-	CASKGRSYSYNEQFF	TGTGCCAGTAAGGGGCGTTCCTATTCCTACAATGAGCAGTTCTTC
once	TRBV7-2	TRBJ2-2	TRBD2	CASSLVAGEAGELFF	TGTGCCAGCAGCTTAGTAGCGGGAGAGGCCGGGGAGCTGTTTTTT
once	TRBV30	TRBJ1-5	-	CAWSARVNQPQHF	TGTGCCTGGAGTGCACGAGTGAATCAGCCCCAGCATTTT
-	TRBV24-1	TRBJ2-5	-	CATSDSGRETQYF	TGTGCCACCAGTGATTCAGGACGGGAGACCCAGTACTTC
-	TRBV7-9	TRBJ1-1	TRBD1	CASSLWDRGMNTEAFF	TGTGCCAGCAGCTTATGGGACAGGGGCATGAACACTGAAGCTTTCTTT
-	TRBV6-5	TRBJ1-6	-	CASSYSGSGLNSPLHF	TGTGCCAGCAGTTACTCCGGTTCAGGCCTTAATTCACCCCTCCACTTT
-	TRBV7-3	TRBJ2-1	TRBD1	CASSPWTGSYNEQFF	TGTGCCAGCAGCCCTTGGACAGGCTCCTACAATGAGCAGTTCTTC
-	TRBV5-1	TRBJ1-5	-	CASSPTLVQGGNQPQHF	TGCGCCAGCAGCCCTACCCTGGTTCAGGGTGGCAATCAGCCCCAGCATTTT
-	TRBV28	TRBJ1-5	-	CASGQSYSNQPQHF	TGTGCCAGTGGGCAGAGTTATAGCAATCAGCCCCAGCATTTT
-	TRBV2	TRBJ2-1	TRBD2	CASSSSGSPLYNEQFF	TGTGCCAGCAGTTCCAGCGGGAGTCCCCTTTACAATGAGCAGTTCTTC
-	TRBV4-3	TRBJ2-2	TRBD1	CASKHRGSSGELFF	TGCGCCAGCAAGCACAGGGGGAGTAGCGGGGAGCTGTTTTTT
-	TRBV3-1/TRBV3-2	TRBJ2-7	-	CASNLPKRDEQYF	TGTGCCAGCAACCTACCAAAGAGGGACGAGCAGTACTTC
-	TRBV3-1/TRBV3-2	TRBJ1-2	TRBD1	CAIRAGSRPGQGPFGYTF	TGTGCCATCCGAGCTGGATCCCGACCGGGACAGGGTCCCTTCGGCTACACCTTC